A selection of T cell receptor beta chains follows, all from one sample in a study of blood T cell repertoires in COVID-19. The assay was immunoSEQ multiplex PCR, and TCRdb's table has in-frame clones only and misses some. The data show some 40,000 clones, with approximately 90% seen just once and approximately 19% held by the top ten. Sequenced sample: peripheral blood. The receptors here all came from a man aged 65 to 79 with acute or convalescent COVID-19. CDR3s include the opening cysteine and the closing phenylalanine or tryptophan. The D gene is left open where the match is weak. The listing skips clone size in some rows; elsewhere it reads once, few, many or a size class.

TRBV11-2	-	16	TRBJ1-4	-	TGTGCCAGCAGCTTAGAACGGGCAGGGGTCGACGAAAAACTGTTTTTT	CASSLERAGVDEKLFF
TRBV6-6	-	14	TRBJ2-2	-	TGTGCCAGCAGTTACAACAGTAACACCGGGGAGCTGTTTTTT	CASSYNSNTGELFF
TRBV7-2	-	15	TRBJ2-2	-	TGTGCCAGCAGCACCGGACAGAAGAACACCGGGGAGCTGTTTTTT	CASSTGQKNTGELFF
TRBV2	-	14	TRBJ2-7	TRBD1	TGTGCCAGCATCATGGGTACGACAGGGACCGTGCAGTACTTC	CASIMGTTGTVQYF
TRBV7-8	once	15	TRBJ2-7	-	TGTGCCAGCAGCTTAGAACGGGGGTTCTCCTACGAGCAGTACTTC	CASSLERGFSYEQYF
TRBV7-2	-	13	TRBJ2-5	-	TGTGCCAGCAAACGCGGGGCTCAGGAGACCCAGTACTTC	CASKRGAQETQYF
TRBV19	-	14	TRBJ1-1	TRBD1	TGTGCCAGTAGTCTACAGGGGGCGCGGACTGAAGCTTTCTTT	CASSLQGARTEAFF
TRBV9	once	14	TRBJ2-1	TRBD2	TGTGCCAGCAGCGTAGCTAGCGGGTACAATGAGCAGTTCTTC	CASSVASGYNEQFF
TRBV13	-	16	TRBJ2-7	-	TGTGCCAGCAGCTCAAAGGGGGGGTTACCGCCCTACGAGCAGTACTTC	CASSSKGGLPPYEQYF
TRBV6-5	-	13	TRBJ1-5	-	TGTGCCAGCAGGCCACAGGACAATCAGCCCCAGCATTTT	CASRPQDNQPQHF
TRBV5-1	-	16	TRBJ1-2	-	TGCGCCAGCAGCTTGGACAGGATTACAGCTAACTATGGCTACACCTTC	CASSLDRITANYGYTF
TRBV11-1	-	12	TRBJ2-2	-	TGTGCCAGCAGCTTTAGCACCGGGGAGCTGTTTTTT	CASSFSTGELFF
TRBV18	-	14	TRBJ1-1	-	TGTGCCAGCTCAAACACGGAGGGGTACACTGAAGCTTTCTTT	CASSNTEGYTEAFF
TRBV5-1	-	16	TRBJ2-5	TRBD2	TGCGCCAGCAGCTCTGCAGCGGGGGGGGCCCAAGAGACCCAGTACTTC	CASSSAAGGAQETQYF
TRBV4-1	-	19	TRBJ2-7	TRBD1	TGCGCCAGCAGCCAGTACCTCTCCTCGGGACAGGGACCCTCCTACGAGCAGTACTTC	CASSQYLSSGQGPSYEQYF
TRBV18	-	15	TRBJ1-1	-	TGTGCCAGCTCACCTCAGGGAACGGGCGACACTGAAGCTTTCTTT	CASSPQGTGDTEAFF
TRBV3-1/TRBV3-2	-	17	TRBJ2-1	TRBD1	TGTGCCAGCAGCCCAACCAAGACAGGGCTCGGCAACAATGAGCAGTTCTTC	CASSPTKTGLGNNEQFF
TRBV5-6	-	15	TRBJ2-2	TRBD1	TGTGCCAGCAGCCGTTGGACAGGGGGCACCGGGGAGCTGTTTTTT	CASSRWTGGTGELFF
TRBV6-2/TRBV6-3	-	16	TRBJ2-1	TRBD1	TGTGCCAGCAGCCTAACCGGGACAGGGGGCTGGAATGAGCAGTTCTTC	CASSLTGTGGWNEQFF
TRBV6-2/TRBV6-3	-	15	TRBJ1-5	TRBD1	TGTGCCAGCAGTTACCGCCGGGACAGGGACCAGCCCCAGCATTTT	CASSYRRDRDQPQHF
TRBV5-6	-	11	TRBJ2-7	TRBD1	TGTGCCAGCAGCTTGCAGGGGGCCTGGTACTTC	CASSLQGAWYF
TRBV27	once	16	TRBJ2-3	TRBD1	TGTGCCAGCAGACCCAAGACAGGGGGCTTGCCGGATACGCAGTATTTT	CASRPKTGGLPDTQYF
TRBV6-2/TRBV6-3	-	15	TRBJ1-5	TRBD1	TGTGCCAGCAGCCTACAGGGGGAGGGCAATCAGCCCCAGCATTTT	CASSLQGEGNQPQHF
TRBV7-2	-	15	TRBJ2-7	TRBD2	TGTGCCAGCAGCCCCTCCAGGGCGGGAGGCTACGAGCAGTACTTC	CASSPSRAGGYEQYF
TRBV4-3	-	15	TRBJ2-2	TRBD2	TGCGCCAGCAGCCCGGGGGGTCCGAACACCGGGGAGCTGTTTTTT	CASSPGGPNTGELFF
TRBV6-5	-	15	TRBJ2-1	-	TGTGCCAGCAGTCGCTCCGGGACTTCCTACAATGAGCAGTTCTTC	CASSRSGTSYNEQFF